This TCR beta chain is from a study of HIV-infected patients and healthy controls (dated by TCRdb to the mid-2010s). Some background on the complete study: CD4 counts were modestly but significantly increased in about 90% of the 16 patients after three months of therapy, but they remained below normal ranges. Patients lacked overall T-cell lymphocytopenia, and total CDR3 counts per chain did not differ significantly from controls. No consistent shift in CD8 counts was seen during early therapy, whereas a slight rise was seen in the CD4:CD8 ratio. Viral load fell below detection in 11 of 16 patients by the second bleed and in all patients following a further year of therapy. The question the study tested was whether immune perturbation and reconstitution could be captured by deep TCR repertoire sequencing of small blood samples from HIV patients.

Follow-up blood was drawn from HIV-infected patients roughly three months, about 14 weeks, after the initiation of antiretroviral therapy. Whole blood was used without cell fractionation, so the repertoire reflected all unsorted peripheral T cells. For RNA extraction, around 2.5 ml of peripheral blood was collected into Tempus tubes. Enrollment excluded patients who had febrile or AIDS-related illness, tumors, hepatitis B or C coinfection, immunomodulatory therapy, recent vaccination or treatment interruptions. Residual genomic DNA was removed with the TURBO-DNase kit and globin mRNA was depleted with GLOBINclear. Study-wide conclusions, independent of this receptor: Significantly different mean usage between HIV-infected patients and controls was observed for eight alpha and eight beta V genes. MAIT cell alpha-chain CDR3s were present at high frequency in healthy controls but severely depleted in HIV+ repertoires. Size-matched repertoire data did not replicate the apparent post-therapy recovery of the Gini index in HIV-infected patients. Differing numbers of distinct sequences in patients and controls hindered comparison, and size-matching assigned excessive weight to rare events in the HIV-infected data. In the samples, alpha-beta chain pairing was left undetermined. Significantly higher mean Gini indices were seen in HIV-infected repertoires than in controls, possibly reflecting oligoclonality. Healthy control repertoires showed roughly threefold more distinct CDR3s and higher Shannon diversity than untreated HIV+ repertoires. Processing included only sixteen HIV-infected individuals, and this was regarded by the authors as a major limit on how widely the findings apply. During therapy, HIV-associated CDR3s significantly decreased in frequency, while CMV-associated CDR3s did not change significantly, though most became more frequent. Both the Jaccard index and the count of highly shared sequences showed that healthy controls shared more CDR3s between individuals than HIV+ patients did. Slight age and sex profile differences between the study cohorts did not explain the observed diversity differences. Sequencing depth was restricted by the use of whole blood, which also prevented the dynamics of distinct T-cell subpopulations from being separated. The study did not determine donor HLA types. Treated samples represented only three to four months of therapy, a duration arguably insufficient for detecting immune reconstitution in view of low adult thymic output.

V is pared back by 2 bases and J by 0 bases, with 10 bases lying between the germline termini. Reading the germline V gene gives CDR1 MGHRA and CDR2 YSYEKL. The CDR3 covers 15 residues, taking in both the cysteine and the phenylalanine. Solely the CDR3 DNA is kept, with 45 bases framed from the first base. Turning to this clonotype: Its target antigen remains unknown. Nothing much larger sits one base from this clone, and base qualities are not available.

Using SuperScript III with primers targeting the alpha and beta constant regions, 500 ng of RNA was reverse transcribed. Separate alpha and beta chain libraries were generated by chain-specific third strand synthesis with multiplexing indices. The protocol used a single primer pair to amplify all rearrangements within a chain, which avoided primer bias, and attached molecular barcodes to each cDNA molecule. The SP2 sequencing primer site and a random hexamer were carried on a 5' RACE adapter, to which purified cDNA was joined by T4 RNA Ligase 1. Second strand synthesis was performed with Phusion polymerase and primed from the SP2 site, and slow temperature ramps were applied to favor optimal annealing. The 12-nucleotide barcode on each molecule comprised two random hexamer sequences, both introduced before amplification and concatenated. P5 and P7 adapter elements plus a second index were added in a short first PCR, which was followed by a roughly 21-cycle amplification PCR with P5s and P7 primers. Libraries received 25 to 35 PCR cycles in total, were quantified on a Qubit, sized on a Bioanalyzer, and diluted to roughly 4 nM. The normalized libraries were sequenced on an Illumina MiSeq using 2 x 250 paired-end kits. Into approximately 9.7 ul Tris-Cl, the reverse transcription reactions were eluted following cleanup on MinElute columns. Adapter ligations ran for around 22 hours at 16 degrees C and were afterwards cleaned with AMPure XP beads at a 1:1 ratio. Processing in the source paper ran as follows. A modified Decombinator processed the demultiplexed FASTQ files and output V, J, insert and barcode information. Sequences sharing a barcode but differing from the dominant sequence were discarded as errors, and barcodes clustered at Levenshtein distance 3 were counted to estimate original cDNA molecules. For downstream analyses, the R packages ineq, vegan, igraph and RCytoscape were used, along with IMGT nomenclature and CDR3 definitions. V gene usage was calculated across distinct sequences, with every TCR tallied a single time to avoid skew from clonal expansion. Within a donor, similarity networks joined unique CDR3 amino acid sequences in every case where two of them were separated by a single Levenshtein edit. The authors compiled published HIV-specific CDR3s (approximately 92 alpha, some 710 beta) and CMV-specific CDR3s (about 13 alpha, over 200 beta) and searched for them in the repertoires. Lower sequence numbers were not the cause of the decreased diversity in patients, as random subsampling to size-matched repertoires showed. TCRdb's own reprocessing of the public reads used fastp at Q25 and MiXCR and kept productive beta chains. Every distinct CDR3 protein forms one entry, paired with its most common genes and DNA. The V and J calls shown here were made by TCRdb, not taken from the authors' results. The sample table lists approximately 15,000 distinct CDR3 sequences, less than 15% of them with a count of one. Approximately 42% of the sample is in the top ten clones.

The chain was built from TRBV4-1 and TRBJ2-5; tentative D gene TRBD2, with 5 bases matching. The clonotype comes from an adult with HIV infection. The donor label of this sample is uncertain. The material sequenced was blood, taken during antiretroviral therapy. The nucleotide sequence reads as follows: TGCGCCAGCAGCCAACCGGGAAAAAACCAAGAGACCCAGTACTTC. The translation is CASSQPGKNQETQYF.